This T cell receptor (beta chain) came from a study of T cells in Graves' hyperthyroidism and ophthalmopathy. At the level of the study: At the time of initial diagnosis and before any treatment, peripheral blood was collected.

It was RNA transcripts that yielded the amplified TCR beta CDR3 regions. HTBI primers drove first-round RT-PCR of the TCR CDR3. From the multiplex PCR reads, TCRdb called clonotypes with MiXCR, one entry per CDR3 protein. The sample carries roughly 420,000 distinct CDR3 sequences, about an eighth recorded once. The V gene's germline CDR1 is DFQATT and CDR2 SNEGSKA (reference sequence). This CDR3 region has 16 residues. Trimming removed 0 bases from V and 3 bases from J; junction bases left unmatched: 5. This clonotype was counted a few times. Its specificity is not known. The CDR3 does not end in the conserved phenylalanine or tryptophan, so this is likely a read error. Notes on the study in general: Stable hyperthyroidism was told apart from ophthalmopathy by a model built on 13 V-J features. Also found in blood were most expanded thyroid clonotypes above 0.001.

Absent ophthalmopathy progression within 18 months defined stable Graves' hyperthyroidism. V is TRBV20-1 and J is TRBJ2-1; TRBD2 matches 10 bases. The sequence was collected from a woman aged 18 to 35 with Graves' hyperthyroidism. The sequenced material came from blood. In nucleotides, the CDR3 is TGCAGTGCTAGAGATGAACTAGCGGGACTCTACAATGAGCAGTTCCTC. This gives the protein CSARDELAGLYNEQFL.